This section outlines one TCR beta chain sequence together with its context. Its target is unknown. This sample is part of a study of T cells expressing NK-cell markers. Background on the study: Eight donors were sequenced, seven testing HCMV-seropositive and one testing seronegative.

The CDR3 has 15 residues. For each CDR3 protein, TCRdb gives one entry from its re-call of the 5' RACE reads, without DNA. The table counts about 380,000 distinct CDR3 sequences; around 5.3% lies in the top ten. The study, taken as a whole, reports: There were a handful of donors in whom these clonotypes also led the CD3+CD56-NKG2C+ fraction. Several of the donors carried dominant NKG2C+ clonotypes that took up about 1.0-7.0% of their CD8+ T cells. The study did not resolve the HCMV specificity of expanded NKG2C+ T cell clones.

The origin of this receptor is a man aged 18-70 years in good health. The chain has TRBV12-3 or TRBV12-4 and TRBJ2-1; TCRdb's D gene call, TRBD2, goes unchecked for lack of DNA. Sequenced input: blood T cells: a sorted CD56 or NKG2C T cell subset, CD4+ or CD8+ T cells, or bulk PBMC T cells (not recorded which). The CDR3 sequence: CASRRSGSSYNEQFF.